This T cell receptor (beta chain) was retrieved from a study of blood T cell repertoires in COVID-19. Study details: COVID-19 samples, acute and convalescent, were from the United States, Italy and Spain. Sample material is recorded as cDNA or gDNA derived from T cells, B-cell-depleted T cells, or PBMCs.

The CDR3 loop spans 14 amino acids. The germline gives CDR1 LGHNA, CDR2 YSLEER. The ends were cut back, 4 bases at V and 1 base at J, with 10 bases in the middle. This clone was counted only a few times. Under the authors' procedure: Researchers report that nucleated cell counts were estimated from reference gene primer amplification. Here immunoSEQ multiplex PCR was the method, and the copy in TCRdb shows in-frame clones only, minus some. The V and J calls and clone size are taken from that table; D and trimming were inferred from the DNA. The table has around 150,000 clones, 84% seen once. Sequencing was performed on peripheral blood. This TCR was recovered from a woman aged 45-60 years in a cohort sampled during active or convalescent COVID-19. The chain uses TRBV4-3 and TRBJ2-5; D may be TRBD2 (6 bases). The CDR3 DNA is TGCGCCAGCAGCCTCGGGGGTGCCCAAGAGACCCAGTACTTC. Its translation is CASSLGGAQETQYF.